The TCR beta chain described here comes from a study of blood T cell repertoires in COVID-19. Study as a whole: COVID-19 samples from acute and convalescent phases originated in the United States, Italy and Spain. The analysed material was cDNA or gDNA that came from T cells, B-cell-depleted T cells, or PBMCs.

In the study's own analysis: Nucleated cell number was recorded as an estimate derived from reference gene primer amplification. Profiling relied on immunoSEQ multiplex PCR, and the TCRdb table lists in-frame clones only, not all of them. V and J calls and clone size are as listed in that table; D and trimming were resolved from the DNA. The sample has 140,000 or so clones; approximately 80% are singletons. CDR1 and CDR2 from the germline V gene are SGHAT and FQNNGV. The CDR3 has 13 residues. V shed 1 base and J shed 3 bases, with 7 bases lying between them. The receptor was derived from a woman aged 50 to 60 with acute or convalescent COVID-19. The rearrangement links TRBV11-2 to TRBJ2-7; tentative D call: TRBD2 (5 bases). The sample was peripheral blood. The CDR3 region has the DNA TGTGCCAGCAGCTTAGTACGGGACTACGAGCAGTACTTC. Translation: CASSLVRDYEQYF. The whole variable domain, remainder taken from reference TRBV11-2 and TRBJ2-7, is EAGVAQSPRYKIIEKRQSVAFWCNPISGHATLYWYQQILGQGPKLLIQFQNNGVVDDSQLPKDRFSAERLKGVDSTLKIQPAKLEDSAVYLCASSLVRDYEQYFGPGTRLTVT.